Sequencing of this T cell receptor beta chain was carried out in a study of radiation and T cells in renal cell carcinoma. Germline CDR1 ENHRY, CDR2 SYGVKD. The CDR3 is 12 amino acids. The V end lost 5 bases, the J end lost 6 bases, and 8 bases lay between the germline ends. Time point of the sample: blood 4 weeks post-SBRT, at nephrectomy. The treatment is: 15 Gy SBRT to primary tumor, nephrectomy 4 weeks later. Profiling relied on immunoSEQ multiplex PCR, and the TCRdb table lists in-frame clones only, not all of them. This sample yields around 74,000 clones, of which around 78% are seen a single time; 2% to 3% belongs to the top ten.

The J gene is TRBJ2-1, the V gene TRBV10-3; maybe TRBD1 (6 bases). The specimen was blood, collected from a patient whose treatment included radiotherapy and nephrectomy. This receptor was identified in a woman aged 55-70 years with renal cell carcinoma. This CDR3 is CAISRDINEQFF. The CDR3 nucleotides read TGTGCCATCAGTCGGGACATCAATGAGCAGTTCTTC.